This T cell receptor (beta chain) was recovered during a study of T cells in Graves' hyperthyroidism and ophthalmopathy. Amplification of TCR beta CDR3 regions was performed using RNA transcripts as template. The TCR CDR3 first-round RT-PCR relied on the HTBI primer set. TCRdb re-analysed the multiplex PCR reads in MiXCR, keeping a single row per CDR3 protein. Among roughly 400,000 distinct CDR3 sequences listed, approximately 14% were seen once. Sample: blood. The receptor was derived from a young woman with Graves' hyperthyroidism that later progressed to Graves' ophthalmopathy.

CDR3 sequence reads: CASSLGGTGGTANEQFF. In nucleotides, the CDR3 is TGTGCCAGCAGCTTGGGAGGGACAGGGGGCACGGCCAATGAGCAGTTCTTC. V usage is TRBV11-3 and J usage is TRBJ2-1; 12 bases fit TRBD1. CDR1 is SGHNT, CDR2 YENEEA, per germline. CDR3 size: 17 residues. Germline trimming cut 3 bases from V and 6 bases from J; bases unmatched to any gene: 9.